This T cell receptor beta chain was profiled in a study of cytomegalovirus exposure and HLA in healthy donors. A multiplex PCR was run with 60 Vbeta primers and 13 Jbeta primers. This table comes from immunoSEQ multiplex PCR, and its TCRdb copy is limited to in-frame clones, with some not included. The data hold about 200,000 clones, with about 86% observed a single time. V was trimmed by 6 bases and J by 0 bases, leaving 12 bases between them. The CDR3 loop spans 15 amino acids. From germline, CDR1 is MNHEY and CDR2 SVGAGI. The chain uses TRBV6-5 and TRBJ1-3; no clear D. The TCR was taken from a woman aged 25 to 45 in good health and CMV-seronegative. The sequenced sample was PBMCs. The CDR3 reads CASSPQQSSGNTIYF. The CDR3 DNA sequence: TGTGCCAGCAGCCCTCAACAGAGCTCTGGAAACACCATATATTTT.